Presented here are 26 T cell receptor beta chains from one specimen sequenced in a study of brain T cells in children with intractable seizures. Profiled with immunoSEQ multiplex PCR; TCRdb holds only in-frame clones, not every one. The table records a few hundred thousand clones, over 90% of them present only once. Time point defined: blood from clinic visit 5 months post-surgery; TSC patient then seizure free. The specimen comprised peripheral blood, sampled 4 to 6 months after surgery. The receptors here all came from a boy under three years old with tuberous sclerosis and intractable seizures.

The CDR3 loop reads CASSWVAGGDTGELFF. The DNA of the CDR3 is TGTGCCAGTAGTTGGGTGGCAGGGGGAGACACCGGGGAGCTGTTTTTT. This sequence joins TRBV19 and TRBJ2-2; 7 positions match TRBD1. Losses at the gene ends were 5 bases for V and 3 bases for J; bases not matched to a gene: 9. CDR3 size: 16 residues. The V gene's germline CDR1 is LNHDA and CDR2 SQIVND (reference sequence). The full variable domain, its missing parts supplied by reference TRBV19 and TRBJ2-2, is DGGITQSPKYLFRKEGQNVTLSCEQNLNHDAMYWYRQDPGQGLRLIYYSQIVNDFQKGDIAEGYSVSREKKESFPLTVTSAQKNPTAFYLCASSWVAGGDTGELFFGEGSRLTVL.

This rearrangement joins TRBV20-1 to TRBJ1-4; the D is unclear. The CDR3 is made up of 10 amino acids. The V end was cut by 3 bases, the J end by 4 bases, with 0 bases between. From germline, CDR1 is DFQATT and CDR2 SNEGSKA (reference sequence). CDR3 DNA sequence: TGCAGTGCTAGTAATGAAAAACTGTTTTTT. It codes for CSASNEKLFF.

This chain links TRBV27 with TRBJ2-6, with 7 bases lining up with TRBD2. The CDR3 has 17 amino acids. The V and J ends lost 5 bases and 0 bases, in that order; junction bases with no gene match: 7. Germline values: CDR1 MNHEY, CDR2 SMNVEV (reference sequence). The DNA for the CDR3 is TGTGCCAGCAGTCCCCGGGGGGAGAGCTCTGGGGCCAACGTCCTGACTTTC. It translates to CASSPRGESSGANVLTF.

This rearrangement joins TRBV20-1 to TRBJ1-1; TRBD1 is a possible D gene (5 bases). The germline gives CDR1 DFQATT, CDR2 SNEGSKA (reference sequence). This CDR3 is 10 amino acids long. V lost 7 bases and J 6 bases, leaving 9 bases between the germline ends. CDR3 sequence: CSEAGPEAFF. The CDR3 DNA reads TGCAGTGAGGCGGGGCCTGAAGCTTTCTTT.

The gene calls are TRBV2 and TRBJ1-1, with D perhaps matching TRBD1 (5 bases). The CDR3 consists of 13 residues. V lost 6 bases and J lost 0, with 8 bases in between. Germline V gene lookup returns CDR1 SNHLY and CDR2 FYNNEI. CDR3 sequence: CASRQTVNTEAFF. Here the CDR3 DNA reads TGTGCCAGCAGACAGACAGTGAACACTGAAGCTTTCTTT.

This clone occurred once. The gene calls are TRBV7-9 and TRBJ1-2; possible D gene TRBD1, 6 bases. From germline, CDR1 is SEHNR and CDR2 FQNEAQ (reference sequence). The CDR3 is 15 amino acids. V was cut by 3 bases and J by 8 bases, with 19 bases left in between. This CDR3 is CASSFTSGTQGGYTF. In nucleotides, the CDR3 is TGTGCCAGCAGCTTCACAAGCGGGACCCAGGGGGGCTACACCTTC.

The J gene is TRBJ2-7, the V gene TRBV11-3; D remains unclear. This CDR3 spans 12 amino acids. V was cut by 2 bases and J by 5 bases, with 7 bases left in between. In germline, CDR1 is SGHNT, CDR2 YENEEA. The CDR3 sequence is CASSLFIDEQYF. The DNA for the CDR3 is TGTGCCAGCAGCTTATTTATCGACGAGCAGTACTTC.

The V and J genes are TRBV5-6 and TRBJ2-2, with D unresolved. The germline V gene encodes CDR1 SGHDT and CDR2 YYEEEE. V lost 0 bases to trimming and J lost 3 bases, with 9 bases between them. This CDR3 spans 15 amino acids. The CDR3 spells CASSLETGYTGELFF. The CDR3 DNA sequence: TGTGCCAGCAGCTTGGAAACGGGTTACACCGGGGAGCTGTTTTTT. The full variable domain, completed using reference TRBV5-6 and TRBJ2-2, is DAGVTQSPTHLIKTRGQQVTLRCSPKSGHDTVSWYQQALGQGPQFIFQYYEEEERQRGNFPDRFSGHQFPNYSSELNVNALLLGDSALYLCASSLETGYTGELFFGEGSRLTVL.

Written as DNA, the CDR3 is TGCAGCGTTGAAGCCACGGGACAGGGGCCATCCTACGAGCAGTACTTC. Residues: CSVEATGQGPSYEQYF. The chain joins TRBV29-1 to TRBJ2-7, with 10 bases identical to TRBD1. V was pared by 1 base and J by 1 base, with 7 bases of the junction left unmatched. CDR1 is SQVTM and CDR2 is ANQGSEA in the germline V gene. The CDR3 totals 16 residues.

This rearrangement joins TRBV5-6 to TRBJ2-1; D unresolved. The germline V and J ends were trimmed by 4 bases and 3 bases, with 17 bases remaining between them. CDR1 is SGHDT and CDR2 is YYEEEE in the germline V gene. This CDR3 region has 16 residues. The CDR3, as DNA: TGTGCCAGCAGCCCGGAGTCCAGGATTATCTACAATGAGCAGTTCTTC. Its translation: CASSPESRIIYNEQFF. The full variable domain, in which reference TRBV5-6 and TRBJ2-1 provide the parts outside the CDR3, is DAGVTQSPTHLIKTRGQQVTLRCSPKSGHDTVSWYQQALGQGPQFIFQYYEEEERQRGNFPDRFSGHQFPNYSSELNVNALLLGDSALYLCASSPESRIIYNEQFFGPGTRLTVL.

This clone showed up just once. Here the CDR3 reads CASSPPPGLAGLETYNEQFF. The DNA of the CDR3 is TGCGCCAGCAGTCCCCCACCGGGACTAGCGGGGCTAGAAACCTACAATGAGCAGTTCTTC. V usage is TRBV4-1 and J usage is TRBJ2-1; 13 bases line up with TRBD2. The CDR3 loop spans 20 amino acids. The J segment lost 2 bases and the V segment lost 6 bases, leaving 16 bases of the junction unmatched. Germline loops: CDR1 MGHRA, CDR2 YSYEKL.

The sample holds a few counts of this clone. The V and J genes are TRBV13 and TRBJ1-2, with TRBD1 matching over 9 bases. With V trimmed by 0 bases and J by 6 bases, 11 bases remained unmatched. Germline CDR1 and CDR2: PRHDT and FYEKMQ (reference sequence). This CDR3 is built from 17 residues. The CDR3, as DNA: TGTGCCAGCAGCTTAGGACAGGGACAGGGAAGAATCCATGGCTACACCTTC. Protein sequence: CASSLGQGQGRIHGYTF.

The chain employs TRBV11-3 and TRBJ2-7, with D unresolved. V lost 5 bases to trimming and J lost 4 bases, with 15 bases between them. Germline V CDR1 and CDR2: SGHNT, YENEEA. CDR3 length equals 14 residues. The CDR3 here is CASSPRRAGYEQYF. DNA for the CDR3: TGTGCCAGCAGCCCTCGAAGGGCCGGATACGAGCAGTACTTC.

The rearrangement uses TRBV19 and TRBJ2-7; D unclear. Germline values: CDR1 LNHDA, CDR2 SQIVND (reference sequence). Between the trimmed V and J ends, which lost 10 bases and 3 bases, there was a span of 10 bases. The CDR3 totals 11 residues. CDR3 region: CAMTLGYEQYF. The CDR3, as DNA: TGTGCCATGACCCTGGGCTACGAGCAGTACTTC.

This chain joins TRBV5-4 and TRBJ2-1; D remains ambiguous. The V end lost 6 bases, the J end lost 6 bases, and 19 bases lay between the germline ends. Germline values: CDR1 SGHNT, CDR2 YYREEE (reference sequence). The CDR3 has 15 residues. CDR3 sequence (DNA): TGTGCCAGCACCCCCCCCGGAACCCCTAGCAATGAGCAGTTCTTC. Translation: CASTPPGTPSNEQFF.

The rearrangement links TRBV3-1 (or the pseudogene TRBV3-2) to TRBJ2-5; D may be TRBD1 or TRBD2 (5 bases each). The germline CDR1 and CDR2 sequences are LGHDT and YNNKEL (reference sequence). The CDR3 is 16 amino acids. Trimming shortened V by 3 bases and J by 6 bases, and 20 bases separated the two germline ends. The CDR3 reads CASSQISGWGGQTQYF. For the CDR3, the DNA is TGTGCCAGCAGCCAGATTTCCGGGTGGGGCGGGCAGACCCAGTACTTC.

The rearrangement joins TRBV4-2 to TRBJ2-3; TRBD2 might be the D (5 bases). The CDR3 extends over 18 amino acids. The germline V gene encodes CDR1 LGHNA and CDR2 YNFKEQ. Deletions cut 0 bases from V and 0 bases from J, with 16 bases between. The CDR3 sequence is CASSQESWAGASTDTQYF. CDR3 nucleotides: TGTGCCAGCAGCCAAGAGTCGTGGGCGGGCGCGAGCACAGATACGCAGTATTTT.

This chain links TRBV28 with TRBJ1-6; D may be TRBD1 (6 bases). The CDR3 loop spans 14 amino acids. Germline V CDR1 and CDR2: MDHEN, SYDVKM. Trimming took off 8 bases at V and 9 bases at J, with 17 bases between the two ends. The CDR3 nucleotides read TGTGCCAGCTTCCCGGGGGGGCGCGTTTCACCCCTCCACTTT. It translates to CASFPGGRVSPLHF.

CDR3 nucleotide sequence: TGTGCCAGCAGCAGAATCGGGACAGGTGGGGAGCAGTTACTCTATGGCTACACCTTC. Residues: CASSRIGTGGEQLLYGYTF. The V and J genes are TRBV28 and TRBJ1-2; 8 bases agree with TRBD1. CDR1 and CDR2 from the germline V gene are MDHEN and SYDVKM. The V segment lost 6 bases and the J segment 4 bases; nucleotides outside the gene matches: 22. The CDR3 is 19 residues long.

The CDR3 coding sequence is TGTGCCAGCAGCTTAGGCCTAGCGGAACGTATCCACGAGCAGTACTTC. Amino acids: CASSLGLAERIHEQYF. This sequence joins TRBV5-8 and TRBJ2-7; 7 nucleotides match TRBD2. Per germline, CDR1 SGHTS and CDR2 YDEGEE. This CDR3 is 16 amino acids long. The J segment lost 5 bases and the V segment lost 2 bases, leaving 13 bases of the junction unmatched.

The rearrangement links TRBV5-1 to TRBJ2-2, with 7 bases aligning to TRBD2. V was clipped by 8 bases and J by 3 bases; unmatched bases: 7. This CDR3 is built from 14 residues. Germline CDR1 and CDR2: SGHRS and YFSETQ. The CDR3 bases are TGCGCCAGTCGTAGCGGGTGGGACACCGGGGAGCTGTTTTTT. Its protein product is CASRSGWDTGELFF.

The V call is TRBV29-1, the J call TRBJ2-1; tentatively, D is TRBD1 (6 bases). V was pared by 5 bases and J by 8 bases, with 22 bases between. Germline values: CDR1 SQVTM, CDR2 ANQGSEA. The CDR3 totals 15 residues. The CDR3: CSVSGTTQSVHEQFF. In DNA, the CDR3 is TGCAGCGTTTCAGGGACAACCCAGAGCGTCCATGAGCAGTTCTTC.

The chain employs TRBV18 and TRBJ2-2, with a tentative D call TRBD2 (6 bases). CDR1 KGHSH and CDR2 LQKENI come from the germline V gene. The CDR3 consists of 17 residues. V dropped 0 bases and J dropped 0 bases, with 11 bases sitting between them. The CDR3 nucleotides are TGTGCCAGCTCACCACCGGGCGGGGCGGCGAACACCGGGGAGCTGTTTTTT. It is translated as CASSPPGGAANTGELFF.

V and J are TRBV14 and TRBJ1-1; weak D call: TRBD1 (5 bases). Germline V lookup: CDR1 SGHDN, CDR2 FVKESK. The length of the CDR3 is 15 residues. The V end lost 1 base, the J end lost 6 bases, and 15 bases lay between the germline ends. CDR3 sequence: CASSQVVRGWPEAFF. Written as DNA, the CDR3 is TGTGCCAGCAGCCAAGTTGTGAGGGGATGGCCTGAAGCTTTCTTT.

J is TRBJ2-6 and V is TRBV15; D not certain. Germline CDR1 is LNHNV and CDR2 is YYDKDF (reference sequence). This CDR3 has 12 residues. Trimming took off 8 bases at V and 1 base at J, with 3 bases between the two ends. The CDR3 is CATRSGANVLTF. The CDR3 DNA follows: TGTGCCACCCGGTCTGGGGCCAACGTCCTGACTTTC.

The chain combines TRBV9 with TRBJ2-3; 7 positions match TRBD2. The junction had 7 bases not matched to a gene; V was cut back by 3 bases and J by 6 bases. The length of the CDR3 is 14 residues. The germline V gene encodes CDR1 SGDLS and CDR2 YYNGEE. The CDR3 protein is CASSASGAGDTQYF. As DNA, the CDR3 is TGTGCCAGCAGCGCCAGCGGGGCCGGGGATACGCAGTATTTT.